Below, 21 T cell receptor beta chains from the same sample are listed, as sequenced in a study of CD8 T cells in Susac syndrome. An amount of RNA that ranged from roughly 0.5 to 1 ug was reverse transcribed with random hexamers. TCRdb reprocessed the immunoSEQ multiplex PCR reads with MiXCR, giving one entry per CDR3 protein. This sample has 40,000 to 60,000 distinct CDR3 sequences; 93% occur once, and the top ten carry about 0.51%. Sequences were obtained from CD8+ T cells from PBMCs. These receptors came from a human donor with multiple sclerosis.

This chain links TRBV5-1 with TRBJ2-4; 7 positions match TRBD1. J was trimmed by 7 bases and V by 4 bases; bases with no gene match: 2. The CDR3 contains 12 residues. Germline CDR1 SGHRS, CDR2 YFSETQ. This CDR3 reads CASSMTGNIQYF. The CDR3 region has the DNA TGCGCCAGCAGCATGACAGGGAACATTCAGTACTTC. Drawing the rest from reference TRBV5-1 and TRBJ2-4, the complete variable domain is KAGVTQTPRYLIKTRGQQVTLSCSPISGHRSVSWYQQTPGQGLQFLFEYFSETQRNKGNFPGRFSGRQFSNSRSEMNVSTLELGDSALYLCASSMTGNIQYFGAGTRLSVL.

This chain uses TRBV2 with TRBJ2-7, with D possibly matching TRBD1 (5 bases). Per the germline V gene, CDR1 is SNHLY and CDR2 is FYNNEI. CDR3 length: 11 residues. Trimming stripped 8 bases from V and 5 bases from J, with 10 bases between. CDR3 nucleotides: TGTGCCAGCGTCAGGGTGAACGAGCAGTACTTC. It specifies CASVRVNEQYF.

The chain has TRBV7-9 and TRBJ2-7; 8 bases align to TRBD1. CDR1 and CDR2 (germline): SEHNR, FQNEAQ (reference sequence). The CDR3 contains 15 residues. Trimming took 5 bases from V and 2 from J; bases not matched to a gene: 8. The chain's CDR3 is CASSPDRVSPYEQYF. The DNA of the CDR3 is TGTGCCAGCAGCCCGGACAGGGTCAGCCCCTACGAGCAGTACTTC.

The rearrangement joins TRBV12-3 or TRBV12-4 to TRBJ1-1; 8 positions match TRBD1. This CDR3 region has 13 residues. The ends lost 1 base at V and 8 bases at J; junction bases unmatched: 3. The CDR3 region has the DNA TGTGCCAGCAGTTTAGGGGACAGGTTCGAAGCTTTCTTT. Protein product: CASSLGDRFEAFF.

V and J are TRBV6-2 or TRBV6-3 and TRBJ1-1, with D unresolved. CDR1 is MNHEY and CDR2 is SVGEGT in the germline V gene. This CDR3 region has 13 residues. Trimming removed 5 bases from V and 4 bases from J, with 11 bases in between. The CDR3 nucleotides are TGTGCCAGCAGTCCCGCACGGACCACTGAAGCTTTCTTT. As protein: CASSPARTTEAFF.

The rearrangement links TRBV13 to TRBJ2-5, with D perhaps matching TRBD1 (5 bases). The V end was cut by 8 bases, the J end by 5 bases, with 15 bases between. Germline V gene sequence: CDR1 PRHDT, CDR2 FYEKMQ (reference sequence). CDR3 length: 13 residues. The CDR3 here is CASSQGLLETQYF. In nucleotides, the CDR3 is TGTGCCAGCTCCCAGGGTTTGTTGGAGACCCAGTACTTC.

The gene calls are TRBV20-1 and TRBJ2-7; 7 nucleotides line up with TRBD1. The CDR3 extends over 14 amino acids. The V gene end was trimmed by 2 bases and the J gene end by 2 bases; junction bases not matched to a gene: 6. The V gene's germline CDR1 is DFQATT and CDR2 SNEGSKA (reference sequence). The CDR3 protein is CSARPVTGPYEQYF. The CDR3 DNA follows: TGCAGTGCTAGACCTGTGACAGGGCCCTACGAGCAGTACTTC.

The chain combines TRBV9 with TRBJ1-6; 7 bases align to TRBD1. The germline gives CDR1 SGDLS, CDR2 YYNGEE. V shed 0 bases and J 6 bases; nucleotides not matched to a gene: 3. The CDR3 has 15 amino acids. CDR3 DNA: TGTGCCAGCAGCGTAGCCGGGACAGTTAATTCACCCCTCCACTTT. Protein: CASSVAGTVNSPLHF.

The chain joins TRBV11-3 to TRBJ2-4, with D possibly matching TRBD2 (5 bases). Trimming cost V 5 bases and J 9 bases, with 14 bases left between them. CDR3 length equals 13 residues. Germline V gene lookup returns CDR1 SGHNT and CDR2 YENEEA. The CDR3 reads CASSNPGGLIQYF. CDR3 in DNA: TGTGCCAGCAGCAACCCAGGCGGGCTCATTCAGTACTTC.

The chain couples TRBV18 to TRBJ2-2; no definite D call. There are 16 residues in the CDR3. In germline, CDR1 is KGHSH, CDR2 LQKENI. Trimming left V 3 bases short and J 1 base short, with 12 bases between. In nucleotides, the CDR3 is TGTGCCAGCTCACCGGACGGTTTGATGAACACCGGGGAGCTGTTTTTT. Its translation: CASSPDGLMNTGELFF. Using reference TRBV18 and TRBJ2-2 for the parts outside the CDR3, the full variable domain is NAGVMQNPRHLVRRRGQEARLRCSPMKGHSHVYWYRQLPEEGLKFMVYLQKENIIDESGMPKERFSAEFPKEGPSILRIQQVVRGDSAAYFCASSPDGLMNTGELFFGEGSRLTVL.

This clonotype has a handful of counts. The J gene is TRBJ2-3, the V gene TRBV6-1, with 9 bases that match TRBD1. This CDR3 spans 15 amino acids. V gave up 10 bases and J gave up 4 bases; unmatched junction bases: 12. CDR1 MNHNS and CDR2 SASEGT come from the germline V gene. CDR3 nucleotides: TGTGCCACCTCCGAGGGGACAGGGAGCCCAGATACGCAGTATTTT. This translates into CATSEGTGSPDTQYF.

As DNA, the CDR3 is TGTGCCACCAGTGACGAGATAGCGGGGGGCCAAGAGACCCAGTACTTC. Residues: CATSDEIAGGQETQYF. The chain carries TRBV24-1 and TRBJ2-5; 10 nucleotides match TRBD2. CDR3 length: 16 amino acids. CDR1 is KGHDR and CDR2 is SFDVKD in the germline V gene. With V trimmed by 4 bases and J by 1 base, 5 bases remained unmatched.

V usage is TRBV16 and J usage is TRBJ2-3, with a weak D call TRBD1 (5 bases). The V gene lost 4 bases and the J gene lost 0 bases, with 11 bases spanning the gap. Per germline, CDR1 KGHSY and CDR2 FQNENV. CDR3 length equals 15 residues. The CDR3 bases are TGTGCCAGCAGCCCTATTTGGGGCAGCACAGATACGCAGTATTTT. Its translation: CASSPIWGSTDTQYF.

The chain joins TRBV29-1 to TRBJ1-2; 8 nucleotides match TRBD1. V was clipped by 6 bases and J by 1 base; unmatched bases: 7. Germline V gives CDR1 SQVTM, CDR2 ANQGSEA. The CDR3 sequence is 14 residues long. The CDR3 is CSVVFTGGNYGYTF. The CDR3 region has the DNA TGCAGCGTCGTCTTTACAGGGGGTAACTATGGCTACACCTTC.

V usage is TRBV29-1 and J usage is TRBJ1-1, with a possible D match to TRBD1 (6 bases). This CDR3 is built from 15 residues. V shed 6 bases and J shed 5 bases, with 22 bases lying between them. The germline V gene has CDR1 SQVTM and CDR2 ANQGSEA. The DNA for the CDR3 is TGCAGCGTCCCCAAGCCACAGGGAGAGGGAACTGAAGCTTTCTTT. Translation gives CSVPKPQGEGTEAFF.

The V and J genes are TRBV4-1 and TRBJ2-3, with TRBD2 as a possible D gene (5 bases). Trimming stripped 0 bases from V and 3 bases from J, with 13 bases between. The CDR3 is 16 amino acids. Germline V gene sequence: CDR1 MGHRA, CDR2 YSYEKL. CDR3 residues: CASSQEPDPGTDTQYF. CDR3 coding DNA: TGCGCCAGCAGCCAAGAGCCCGACCCGGGGACAGATACGCAGTATTTT.

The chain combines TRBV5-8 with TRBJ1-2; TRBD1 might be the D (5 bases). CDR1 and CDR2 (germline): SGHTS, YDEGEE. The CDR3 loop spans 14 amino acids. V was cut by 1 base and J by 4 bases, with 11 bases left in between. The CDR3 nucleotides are TGTGCCAGCAGCTTGCGGGCAGGGAGCTATGGCTACACCTTC. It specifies CASSLRAGSYGYTF.

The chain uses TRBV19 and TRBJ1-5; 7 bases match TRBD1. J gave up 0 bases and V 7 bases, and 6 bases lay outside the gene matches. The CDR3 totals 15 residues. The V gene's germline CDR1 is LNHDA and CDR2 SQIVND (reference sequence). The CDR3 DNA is TGTGCCAGTAACGACAGGGCAGATAGCAATCAGCCCCAGCATTTT. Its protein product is CASNDRADSNQPQHF.

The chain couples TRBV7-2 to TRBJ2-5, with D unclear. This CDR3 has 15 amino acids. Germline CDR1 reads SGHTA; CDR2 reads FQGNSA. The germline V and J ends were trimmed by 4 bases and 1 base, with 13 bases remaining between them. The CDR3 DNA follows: TGTGCCAGCAGCTCCCTGAGGCTCTTCCAAGAGACCCAGTACTTC. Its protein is CASSSLRLFQETQYF.

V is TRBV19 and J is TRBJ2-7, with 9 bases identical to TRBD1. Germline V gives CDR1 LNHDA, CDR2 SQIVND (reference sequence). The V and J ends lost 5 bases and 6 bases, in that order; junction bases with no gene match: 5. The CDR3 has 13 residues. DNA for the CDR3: TGTGCCAGTAGTCTTACGACAGGGGGCGAGCAGTACTTC. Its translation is CASSLTTGGEQYF.

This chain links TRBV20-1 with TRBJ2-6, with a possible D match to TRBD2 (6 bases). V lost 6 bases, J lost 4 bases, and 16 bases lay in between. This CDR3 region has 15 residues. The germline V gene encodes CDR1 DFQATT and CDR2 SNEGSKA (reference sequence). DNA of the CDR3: TGCAGTGCCCCCGGGGGACCCGACGGGGCCAACGTCCTGACTTTC. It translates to CSAPGGPDGANVLTF.